This T cell receptor beta chain was retrieved from a study of T cell responses to AZD1222 COVID-19 vaccine. Points from the study as a whole: Only a handful of people who got AZD1222 tested seropositive at baseline. Clonal diversity was possibly underestimated; the donors were predominantly white British and more often female. No repertoire was sampled before or during the peak T cell response, only after it. The CD4 TCRs associated with vaccination extended across spike and predominated at 160-218 and 743-854.

With V trimmed by 7 bases and J by 8 bases, 17 bases remained unmatched. The CDR3 covers 16 residues. CDR1 is LNHDA, CDR2 SQIVND, per germline (reference sequence). The table came from immunoSEQ multiplex PCR; TCRdb's copy has only in-frame clones and leaves some out. The sample yields 120,000 to 150,000 clones, approximately 90% seen once. Concerning this clone itself: Its antigen is not known.

V is TRBV19 and J is TRBJ2-7; 10 nucleotides line up with TRBD2. Material: peripheral blood, obtained 28 days after the second AZD1222 dose. The source of this sequence is an adult who received the AZD1222 COVID-19 vaccine. This CDR3 reads CASTIFQASGGGKQYF. In DNA form, the CDR3 reads TGTGCCAGTACCATATTCCAGGCTAGCGGGGGTGGAAAGCAGTACTTC.